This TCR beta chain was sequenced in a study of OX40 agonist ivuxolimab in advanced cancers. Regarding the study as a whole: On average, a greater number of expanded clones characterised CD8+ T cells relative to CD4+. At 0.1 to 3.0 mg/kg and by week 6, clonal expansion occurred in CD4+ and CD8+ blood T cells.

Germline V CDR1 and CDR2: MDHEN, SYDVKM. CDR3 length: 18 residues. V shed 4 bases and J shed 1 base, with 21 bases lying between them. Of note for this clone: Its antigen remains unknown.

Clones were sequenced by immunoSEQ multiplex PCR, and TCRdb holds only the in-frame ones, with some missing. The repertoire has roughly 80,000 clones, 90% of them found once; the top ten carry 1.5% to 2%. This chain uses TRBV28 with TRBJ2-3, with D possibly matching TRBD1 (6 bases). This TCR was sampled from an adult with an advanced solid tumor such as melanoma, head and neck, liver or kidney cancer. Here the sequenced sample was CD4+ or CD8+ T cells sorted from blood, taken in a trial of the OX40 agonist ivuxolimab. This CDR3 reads CASSSTQQGVGGTDTQYF. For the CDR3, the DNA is TGTGCCAGCAGTTCAACACAACAGGGCGTAGGCGGCACAGATACGCAGTATTTT.